This TCR beta chain was retrieved from a study of T cells in Graves' hyperthyroidism and ophthalmopathy (dated by TCRdb to 2018 to 2020). Regarding the study in general: Peripheral blood was collected at initial diagnosis, before any treatment. TCR V-J signatures able to tell the groups apart were searched for in a discovery cohort of about a hundred patients, of whom over 40 had Graves' ophthalmopathy and 57 had stable Graves' hyperthyroidism. An independent validation cohort of some 18 hyperthyroidism patients and 17 patients who later progressed to ophthalmopathy tested prospective prediction of ophthalmopathy. The approximately 100 discovery patients were randomly split 7:3 into training and test sets. The study also compared thyroid tissue and blood T-cell repertoires from several Graves' hyperthyroidism patients. Once sampling was done, hyperthyroidism patients were given methimazole at a starting dose of 30 mg daily, whereas ophthalmopathy patients were given high-dose intravenous methylprednisolone. The paper describes TCR Vbeta CDR3 sequencing of roughly 130 peripheral blood samples, made up of 40 to 45 ophthalmopathy patients, roughly 72 hyperthyroidism patients and about 17 progressor patients. The investigation overall reported the following: A 13 V-J signature model separated ophthalmopathy from stable hyperthyroidism, with 87.88% sensitivity and 81.08% specificity in cross-validation and 80%/75% in testing. In validation, progression to ophthalmopathy was predicted by the model with nearly 71% sensitivity and approximately 78% specificity, a median of approximately 6.5 months before onset. Sample size was not statistically predetermined, and investigators were not blinded to group allocation. Most expanded thyroid clonotypes (frequency above 0.001) were also found in blood, which suggests that blood repertoires may mirror thyroid immune responses.

There are 17 amino acids in the CDR3, from cysteine to phenylalanine inclusive. The DNA shown is the 51-base CDR3, in frame from base 1. Reading the germline V gene (reference sequence) gives CDR1 SEHNR and CDR2 FQNEAQ. Compared with germline, V lacks 4 bases and J lacks 5 bases; bases without a gene match: 10. In the ophthalmopathy patients, disease was moderately to severely active, with a Clinical Activity Score of 3 or more, a NOSPECS grade of 4 or more, and a duration of less than 3 months. Patients with uncontrolled infections, other autoimmune diseases, pregnancy or lactation were excluded. Clinical symptoms, serum thyroxine and TRAb, thyroid ultrasound, and orbital computed tomography formed the basis for the diagnoses. PBMCs were separated from 7.5 to 10 ml of fresh peripheral blood using Ficoll-Paque density gradient centrifugation. Trizol reagent was used to extract total RNA, and RNA quality was then checked on an Agilent 2100 Bioanalyzer.

The TCR beta CDR3 regions were amplified from the RNA transcripts. The TCR CDR3 was subjected to a first round of RT-PCR using the HTBI primer set and the Qiagen OneStep RT-PCR kit. Libraries were constructed in a second round of multiplex PCR, after which size selection and purification were carried out. Libraries were sequenced paired-end with 100 bp reads on an Illumina HiSeq2000. On the authors' methods: SOAPnuke was used to process the raw data, removing reads that contained adapters or uncalled bases, had a mean Phred below 15, or lacked an exact match to the constant primer or identifier. COPE v1.2.5 was used to merge high-quality paired reads, and clonotypes were defined as unique nucleotide sequences. Clonotypes were aligned to IMGT TRBV, TRBD and TRBJ reference segments using MiTCR v1.1. Analysis was restricted to V-J combinations with a frequency above 0.0001, which covered about 99% of repertoires. The TCS score was defined as F50 (clonal expansion) divided by E x V (chaos), with BLOSUM62-based TCRdist calculated between CDR3 peptides within each V-J. Welch's t-statistics and random forest reduced 514 V-J features to roughly 13, which were used in a naive Bayes classifier (R e1071). Through fastp at Q25 and MiXCR, TCRdb rebuilt clones from the public reads, retaining in-frame beta chains. Every entry covers one CDR3 protein and lists the most common genes and DNA from its rows. The V and J calls were determined by TCRdb, not by the authors. Across this sample there are about 640,000 distinct CDR3 sequences, with about a fifth seen only once. Over 30% of the sample is held by the ten biggest clonotypes.

This clonotype was recorded a few times. Its antigen has not been determined. No much larger clone exists at a distance of one base, and base qualities are not known. Sequences were obtained from blood. The rearrangement combines TRBV7-9 with TRBJ2-2; 10 bases in the junction line up with TRBD1. This clonotype was obtained from a man aged 30-40 years with Graves' ophthalmopathy. The DNA is TGTGCCAGCAGCTCTCGACAGGGGGCGACGACGACCGGGGAGCTGTTTTTT. Its translation reads: CASSSRQGATTTGELFF. When the CDR3 is completed using the reference TRBV7-9 and TRBJ2-2 genes on either side, the full variable domain is DTGVSQNPRHKITKRGQNVTFRCDPISEHNRLYWYRQTLGQGPEFLTYFQNEAQLEKSRLLSDRFSAERPKGSFSTLEIQRTEQGDSAMYLCASSSRQGATTTGELFFGEGSRLTVL.